This T cell receptor (beta chain) is from a study of long-term antiretroviral therapy in people with HIV. Germline CDR1 and CDR2: SGHRS and YFSETQ. The CDR3 contains 17 residues. V shed 3 bases and J 4 bases; nucleotides not matched to a gene: 13. The authors ran the immunoSEQ assay, v3.0, at survey level. This table comes from immunoSEQ multiplex PCR, and its TCRdb copy is limited to in-frame clones, with some not included. Among 35,000 or so clones listed, 60% to 85% were seen once. Sequenced here: unsorted PBMCs, sampled 2 years after starting antiretroviral therapy. This rearrangement joins TRBV5-1 to TRBJ2-1, with TRBD2 matching 7 bases. The sequence was obtained from a woman aged 50 to 60 with HIV. The CDR3 nucleotides are TGCGCCAGCAGCTCCGACGACTGGCGGGGGTGGTACAATGAGCAGTTCTTC. Its translation: CASSSDDWRGWYNEQFF.